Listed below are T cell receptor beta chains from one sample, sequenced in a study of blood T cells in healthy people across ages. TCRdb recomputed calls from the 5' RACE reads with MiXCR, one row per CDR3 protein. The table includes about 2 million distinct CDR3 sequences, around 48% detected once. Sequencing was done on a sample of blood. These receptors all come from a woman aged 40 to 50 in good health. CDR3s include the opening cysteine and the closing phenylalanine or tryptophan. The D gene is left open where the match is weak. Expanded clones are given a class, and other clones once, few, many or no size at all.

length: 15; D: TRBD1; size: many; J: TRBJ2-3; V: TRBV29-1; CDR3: CSVEVLDRVADTQYF; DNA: TGCAGCGTTGAAGTTCTGGACAGGGTGGCAGATACGCAGTATTTT
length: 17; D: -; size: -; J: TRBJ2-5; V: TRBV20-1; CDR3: CSARVELDRLYQETQYF; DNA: TGCAGTGCTAGAGTCGAATTGGACAGATTATACCAAGAGACCCAGTACTTC
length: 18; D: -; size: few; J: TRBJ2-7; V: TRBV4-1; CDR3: CASSQVTILRAAPYEQYF; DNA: TGCGCCAGCAGCCAAGTGACTATTCTACGAGCAGCGCCCTACGAGCAGTACTTC
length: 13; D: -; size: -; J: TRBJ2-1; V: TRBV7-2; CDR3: CASSFTRANEQFF; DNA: TGTGCCAGCAGCTTCACCAGGGCGAATGAGCAGTTCTTC
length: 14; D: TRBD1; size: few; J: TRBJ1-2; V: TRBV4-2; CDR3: CASSGQGSNYGYTF; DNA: TGTGCCAGCAGCGGACAGGGGTCAAACTATGGCTACACCTTC
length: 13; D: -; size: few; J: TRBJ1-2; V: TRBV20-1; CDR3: CSARATVSYGYTF; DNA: TGCAGTGCTAGAGCGACAGTCTCATATGGCTACACCTTC
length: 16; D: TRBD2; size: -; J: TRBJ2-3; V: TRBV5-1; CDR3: CASSLDSGASTDTQYF; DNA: TGCGCCAGCAGCTTGGACAGCGGGGCTAGCACAGATACGCAGTATTTT
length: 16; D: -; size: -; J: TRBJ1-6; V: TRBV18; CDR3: CASSRNPGTNSSPLHF; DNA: TGTGCCAGCTCACGTAATCCGGGAACAAATAGTTCACCCCTCCACTTT
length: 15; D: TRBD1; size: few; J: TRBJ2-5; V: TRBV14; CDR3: CASSQVDRGAQTQYF; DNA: TGTGCCAGCAGCCAAGTCGACAGGGGAGCTCAGACCCAGTACTTC
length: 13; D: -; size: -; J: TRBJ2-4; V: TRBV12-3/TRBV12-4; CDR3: CASVGGWQNIQYF; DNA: TGTGCCAGCGTAGGGGGTTGGCAAAACATTCAGTACTTC